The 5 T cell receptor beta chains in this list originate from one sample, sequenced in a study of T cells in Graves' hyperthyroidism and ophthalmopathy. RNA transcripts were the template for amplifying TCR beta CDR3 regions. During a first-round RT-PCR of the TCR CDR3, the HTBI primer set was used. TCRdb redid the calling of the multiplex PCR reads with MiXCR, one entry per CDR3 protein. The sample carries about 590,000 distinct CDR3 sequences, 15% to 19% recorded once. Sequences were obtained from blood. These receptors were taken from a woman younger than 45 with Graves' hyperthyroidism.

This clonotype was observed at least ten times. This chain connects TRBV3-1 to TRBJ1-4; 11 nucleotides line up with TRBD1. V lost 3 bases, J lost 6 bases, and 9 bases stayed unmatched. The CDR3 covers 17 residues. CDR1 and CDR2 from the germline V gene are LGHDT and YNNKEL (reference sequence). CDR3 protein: CASSHADRGRLDEKLFF. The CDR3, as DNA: TGTGCCAGCAGCCATGCGGACAGGGGGCGACTCGATGAAAAACTGTTTTTT.

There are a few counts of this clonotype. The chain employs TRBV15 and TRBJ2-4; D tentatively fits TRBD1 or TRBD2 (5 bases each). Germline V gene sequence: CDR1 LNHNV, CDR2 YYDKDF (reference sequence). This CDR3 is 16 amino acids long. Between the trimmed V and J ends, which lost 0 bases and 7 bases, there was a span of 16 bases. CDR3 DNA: TGTGCCACCAGCAGAGATTGGCAGGGAGTGGAGAACATTCAGTACTTC. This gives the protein CATSRDWQGVENIQYF.

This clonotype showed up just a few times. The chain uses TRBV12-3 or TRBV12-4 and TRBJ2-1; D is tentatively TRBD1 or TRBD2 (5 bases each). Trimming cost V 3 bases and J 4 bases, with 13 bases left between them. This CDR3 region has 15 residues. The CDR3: CASSLGRGYYNEQFF. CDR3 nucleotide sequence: TGTGCCAGCAGTTTGGGGCGAGGGTATTACAATGAGCAGTTCTTC.

CDR3 sequence (DNA): TGTGCCAGCAGTTTGGAAGGGACCGCTAACTATGGCTACACCTTC. Its protein product is CASSLEGTANYGYTF. The gene calls are TRBV12-3 or TRBV12-4 and TRBJ1-2, with D possibly matching TRBD1 (5 bases). The CDR3 runs to 15 residues. Trimming removed 3 bases at V and 0 bases at J, with 11 bases between.

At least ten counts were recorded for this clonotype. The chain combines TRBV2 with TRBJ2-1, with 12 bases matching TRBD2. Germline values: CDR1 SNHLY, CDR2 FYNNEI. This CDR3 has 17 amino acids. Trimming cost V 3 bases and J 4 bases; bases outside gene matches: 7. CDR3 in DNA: TGTGCCAGCAGTGATTCGACTAGCGGGAGTGTTTACAATGAGCAGTTCTTC. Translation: CASSDSTSGSVYNEQFF.